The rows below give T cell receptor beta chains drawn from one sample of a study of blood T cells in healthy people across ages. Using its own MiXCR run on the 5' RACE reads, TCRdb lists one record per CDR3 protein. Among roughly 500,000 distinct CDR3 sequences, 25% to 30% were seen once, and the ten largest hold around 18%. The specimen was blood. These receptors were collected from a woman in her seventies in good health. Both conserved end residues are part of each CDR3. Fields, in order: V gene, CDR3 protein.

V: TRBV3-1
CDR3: CASSQLGEKLFF

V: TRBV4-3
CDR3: CASSKGQGSGANVLTF

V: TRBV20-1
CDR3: CSASREDGYTF

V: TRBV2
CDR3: CASSVGRSHEKLFF

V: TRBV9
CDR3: CASSAMDGRNQPQHF

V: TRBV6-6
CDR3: CASSRGGGFEQYF

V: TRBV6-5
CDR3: CASSTGLYEQYF

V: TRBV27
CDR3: CASSSRGNGYTF

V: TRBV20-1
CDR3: CSARVAVETQYF

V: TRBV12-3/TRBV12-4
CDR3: CASRTGRGQPQHF

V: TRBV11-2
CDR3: CASSKSQNNNEQFF

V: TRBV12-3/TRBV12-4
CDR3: CASSIGQGYEQYF

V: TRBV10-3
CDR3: CAVSLDRDYNEQFF

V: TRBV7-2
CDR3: CASSREISYNSPLHF

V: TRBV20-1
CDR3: CSARTSGGDGYTF

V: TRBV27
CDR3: CASSHGFLGELFF

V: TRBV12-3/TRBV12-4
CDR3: CASSLGEADYGYTF

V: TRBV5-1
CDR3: CASTPGTTNEKLFF